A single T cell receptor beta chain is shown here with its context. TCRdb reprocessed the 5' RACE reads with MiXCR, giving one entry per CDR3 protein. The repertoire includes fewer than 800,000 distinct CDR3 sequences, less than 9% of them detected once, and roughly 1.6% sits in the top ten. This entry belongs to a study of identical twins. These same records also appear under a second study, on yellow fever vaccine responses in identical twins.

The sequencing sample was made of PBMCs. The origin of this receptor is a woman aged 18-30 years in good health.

The CDR3 is CATSDTPGTGHDEQYF. CDR3 in DNA: TGTGCCACCAGTGACACCCCCGGGACAGGGCACGACGAGCAGTACTTC. V gene TRBV24-1 combines with J gene TRBJ2-7, with 9 bases matching TRBD1. The germline gives CDR1 KGHDR, CDR2 SFDVKD. The V gene end was trimmed by 4 bases and the J gene end by 5 bases; junction bases not matched to a gene: 11. The CDR3 consists of 16 residues.